A single sample is the source of the 27 T cell receptor beta chains below, sequenced in a study of T cell repertoires in cytomegalovirus infection. TCRdb itself ran the reads through MiXCR, one entry per CDR3 protein. The repertoire consists of approximately 250,000 distinct CDR3 sequences, with 9.1% occurring once and the leading ten covering around 16%. Sequencing input: PBMCs. All receptors derive from a human donor in good health (CMV status not recorded). Some clones in this sample may be carry-over from other donors' samples.

This clonotype was counted between two and nine times. CDR3 in amino acids: CSVAPASSYNEQFF. In DNA, the CDR3 is TGCAGCGTTGCCCCAGCCAGCTCCTACAATGAGCAGTTCTTC. The rearrangement joins TRBV29-1 to TRBJ2-1; D gene ambiguous. V gave up 4 bases and J gave up 0 bases, with 10 bases separating them. The germline V gene has CDR1 SQVTM and CDR2 ANQGSEA. The CDR3 runs 14 residues.

This clonotype was observed at least ten times. The chain has TRBV19 and TRBJ1-1, with D maybe TRBD1 (6 bases). Germline assignment: CDR1 LNHDA and CDR2 SQIVND (reference sequence). The ends were cut back, 6 bases at V and 3 bases at J, with 20 bases in the middle. The CDR3 has 16 residues. CDR3 bases: TGTGCCAGTAGGATGCCAGGGGTGGGATTTTACACTGAAGCTTTCTTT. It specifies CASRMPGVGFYTEAFF.

The rearrangement uses TRBV12-3 or TRBV12-4 and TRBJ1-4; 7 bases fit TRBD1. This CDR3 region has 13 residues. The ends lost 7 bases at V and 7 bases at J; junction bases unmatched: 6. CDR3 sequence reads: CASTRGKGEKLFF. In DNA form, the CDR3 reads TGTGCCAGCACCAGGGGGAAAGGTGAAAAACTGTTTTTT.

On this clonotype: A much larger clone lies one base from this, so it may be a read error. The conserved final phenylalanine or tryptophan is absent from the CDR3, which likely points to a read error. V and J are TRBV18 and TRBJ2-3; tentatively, D is TRBD1 (5 bases). The CDR3 extends over 14 amino acids. The germline gives CDR1 KGHSH, CDR2 LQKENI. Trimming stripped 3 bases from V and 4 bases from J, with 11 bases between. CDR3 amino acids: CASSPGPNSDTQYL. CDR3 bases: TGTGCCAGCTCACCGGGGCCTAACTCAGATACGCAGTATCTT.

At least ten counts were recorded for this clonotype. V usage is TRBV7-2 and J usage is TRBJ2-7; D may be TRBD2 (5 bases). The CDR3 is made up of 15 amino acids. CDR1 and CDR2 (germline): SGHTA, FQGNSA. The V end was cut by 3 bases, the J end by 6 bases, with 18 bases between. The CDR3 region has the DNA TGTGCCAGCAGCTTTCTCCTGGTTGAACTAGGCGAGCAGTACTTC. Protein product: CASSFLLVELGEQYF.

This clonotype was seen a few times. CDR3 sequence: CASSWGGQSNTEAFF. CDR3 nucleotides: TGTGCCAGCAGCTGGGGGGGACAATCGAACACTGAAGCTTTCTTT. The chain links TRBV5-5 to TRBJ1-1; D perhaps matches TRBD1 (6 bases). CDR1 is SGHKS and CDR2 is YYEKEE in the germline V gene (reference sequence). V lost 3 bases, J lost 1 base, and 13 bases lay in between. The CDR3 has 15 amino acids.

Only a few counts were recorded for this clonotype. The chain joins TRBV28 to TRBJ2-4; D is ambiguous. Germline assignment: CDR1 MDHEN and CDR2 SYDVKM. This CDR3 region has 15 residues. V lost 5 bases and J 3 bases, leaving 14 bases between the germline ends. The CDR3 loop is CASSTGEMVKNIQYF. DNA of the CDR3: TGTGCCAGCAGTACCGGCGAGATGGTCAAAAACATTCAGTACTTC.

This clonotype was found many times. This chain connects TRBV7-2 to TRBJ1-5; 8 bases are shared with TRBD1. The germline V gene has CDR1 SGHTA and CDR2 FQGNSA. The trim removed 5 bases at V and 3 bases at J, leaving 9 bases unmatched. This CDR3 contains 16 residues. The CDR3 sequence is CASSPTGQEINQPQHF. For the CDR3, the DNA is TGTGCCAGCAGCCCCACGGGACAGGAGATCAATCAGCCCCAGCATTTT.

This chain connects TRBV7-9 to TRBJ2-7, with D unresolved. There are 12 residues in the CDR3. Germline V lookup: CDR1 SEHNR, CDR2 FQNEAQ (reference sequence). The germline V and J ends were trimmed by 5 bases and 3 bases, with 8 bases remaining between them. CDR3 sequence: CASSGNNYEQYF. DNA for the CDR3: TGTGCCAGCAGCGGCAATAACTACGAGCAGTACTTC. The entire variable domain, with the rest obtained from reference TRBV7-9 and TRBJ2-7, is as follows: DTGVSQNPRHKITKRGQNVTFRCDPISEHNRLYWYRQTLGQGPEFLTYFQNEAQLEKSRLLSDRFSAERPKGSFSTLEIQRTEQGDSAMYLCASSGNNYEQYFGPGTRLTVT.

This clonotype was seen ten or more times. The rearrangement joins TRBV11-1 to TRBJ2-7, with TRBD1 identical over 7 bases. Per germline, CDR1 SGHAT and CDR2 FQDESV (reference sequence). With V trimmed by 8 bases and J by 5 bases, 12 bases remained unmatched. This CDR3 spans 14 amino acids. The CDR3 DNA sequence: TGTGCCAGCGGAGAGACAGGGAATCGCCACGAGCAGTACTTC. This sequence encodes CASGETGNRHEQYF.

About this clonotype itself: A read error is possible here, since a much larger clone lies one base away. The chain combines TRBV7-2 with TRBJ1-4; D may be TRBD1 (5 bases). This CDR3 spans 13 amino acids. Germline CDR1 and CDR2: SGHTA and FQGNSA. CDR3 region: CASSQEGNEKLCF. The CDR3 DNA follows: TGTGCCAGCAGCCAGGAGGGGAATGAAAAACTGTGTTTT. The full variable domain, its missing parts supplied by reference TRBV7-2 and TRBJ1-4, is GAGVSQSPSNKVTEKGKDVELRCDPISGHTALYWYRQSLGQGLEFLIYFQGNSAPDKSGLPSDRFSAERTGGSVSTLTIQRTQQEDSAVYLCASSQEGNEKLCFGSGTQLSVL.

There are many counts of this clonotype. This rearrangement joins TRBV7-2 to TRBJ2-7; D possibly matches TRBD1 or TRBD2 (6 bases each). Trimming removed 6 bases from V and 2 bases from J, with 17 bases in between. This CDR3 spans 15 amino acids. The germline V gene has CDR1 SGHTA and CDR2 FQGNSA. CDR3 region: CASSQTGALTYEQYF. CDR3 nucleotides: TGTGCCAGCAGTCAAACGGGGGCGCTGACCTACGAGCAGTACTTC.

At least ten counts were recorded for this clonotype. This chain connects TRBV11-3 to TRBJ2-3, with a possible D match to TRBD2 (6 bases). CDR1 is SGHNT, CDR2 YENEEA, per germline. This CDR3 contains 15 residues. V was clipped by 3 bases and J by 0 bases, with 10 bases between them. The CDR3 is CASSFYRGSTDTQYF. The CDR3 DNA sequence: TGTGCCAGCAGCTTCTATCGGGGGAGCACAGATACGCAGTATTTT.

This clonotype has at least ten counts. This chain uses TRBV29-1 with TRBJ2-3; D might be TRBD2 (6 bases). V was pared by 3 bases and J by 3 bases, with 7 bases between. The CDR3 spans 12 residues. Germline assignment: CDR1 SQVTM and CDR2 ANQGSEA. CDR3 amino acids: CSVEGLTDTQYF. Written as DNA, the CDR3 is TGCAGCGTTGAGGGACTTACAGATACGCAGTATTTT.

V usage is TRBV9 and J usage is TRBJ2-3, with TRBD1 matching 7 bases. V shed 0 bases, J shed 3 bases, and the junction held 16 bases outside the gene matches. The CDR3 length is 19 residues. Per the germline V gene, CDR1 is SGDLS and CDR2 is YYNGEE. CDR3 sequence (DNA): TGTGCCAGCAGCGTAGCAGCACAGGGGCCCTTTGGAGGAACAGATACGCAGTATTTT. It codes for CASSVAAQGPFGGTDTQYF.

This chain connects TRBV12-3 or TRBV12-4 to TRBJ2-1; D ambiguous. V lost 8 bases and J lost 2, with 13 bases in between. This CDR3 has 14 amino acids. The CDR3 loop reads CASGPSLTYNEQFF. CDR3 nucleotide sequence: TGTGCCAGCGGTCCCTCTCTTACCTACAATGAGCAGTTCTTC.

This clonotype was found a few times. V is TRBV6-2 or TRBV6-3 and J is TRBJ1-1; D call uncertain. Germline lookup yields CDR1 MNHEY and CDR2 SVGEGT. V lost 6 bases and J lost 1, with 9 bases in between. This CDR3 is built from 13 residues. The CDR3 sequence is CASSERKNTEAFF. In DNA, the CDR3 is TGTGCCAGCAGCGAACGTAAGAACACTGAAGCTTTCTTT.

This clonotype came up a few times. The chain recombines TRBV6-6 with TRBJ2-2, with 10 bases lining up with TRBD2. This CDR3 is 16 amino acids long. Germline loops: CDR1 MNHNY, CDR2 SVGAGI (reference sequence). Losses at the gene ends were 2 bases for V and 4 bases for J; bases not matched to a gene: 4. In DNA form, the CDR3 reads TGTGCCAGCAGTTACGGCAGCGGGGGGGGCACCGGGGAGCTGTTTTTT. It translates to CASSYGSGGGTGELFF.

This clonotype was seen a few times. The chain has TRBV15 and TRBJ1-3, with no clear D. Trimming removed 0 bases from V and 0 bases from J, with 6 bases in between. The germline V gene has CDR1 LNHNV and CDR2 YYDKDF (reference sequence). This CDR3 is built from 15 residues. CDR3 in amino acids: CATSRDPNSGNTIYF. CDR3 bases: TGTGCCACCAGCAGAGATCCGAACTCTGGAAACACCATATATTTT.

The CDR3 region is CASSQSRPPAGGPGGAQYF. The CDR3 DNA reads TGCGCCAGCAGTCAATCCCGGCCCCCAGCGGGGGGGCCCGGTGGAGCGCAGTATTTT. The chain employs TRBV23-1 and TRBJ2-3; 10 nucleotides align to TRBD2. TRBV23-1 is filed as an ORF, its function uncertain. This CDR3 is 19 amino acids long. The trim removed 0 bases at V and 10 bases at J, leaving 19 bases unmatched.

This clonotype was seen at least ten times. The rearrangement joins TRBV12-3 or TRBV12-4 to TRBJ1-1; D is ambiguous. The CDR3 runs to 13 residues. V was shortened by 4 bases and J by 3 bases, with 9 bases between the two germline ends. In DNA, the CDR3 is TGTGCCAGCAGTTGGAATCGCGACACTGAAGCTTTCTTT. This encodes CASSWNRDTEAFF.

This clonotype appeared many times. J is TRBJ2-1 and V is TRBV7-2; the match to TRBD1 covers 9 bases. CDR3 size: 16 residues. Trimming cost V 2 bases and J 8 bases; bases outside gene matches: 10. Germline loops: CDR1 SGHTA, CDR2 FQGNSA. CDR3 bases: TGTGCCAGCAGCTTACAAACCGGGACAGGGTTACATGAGCAGTTCTTC. Its protein is CASSLQTGTGLHEQFF.

This clonotype has a count of ten or more. The V gene is TRBV4-3, the J gene TRBJ1-5, with TRBD1 matching 7 bases. CDR3 length: 15 amino acids. The germline V gene encodes CDR1 LGHNA and CDR2 YSLEER. Trimming cost V 1 base and J 4 bases; bases outside gene matches: 4. The CDR3 DNA follows: TGCGCCAGCAGCCAAGGAGGGGGCACTAATCAGCCCCAGCATTTT. This sequence encodes CASSQGGGTNQPQHF.

This clonotype has a count of ten or more. The J gene is TRBJ1-2, the V gene TRBV7-8, with D perhaps matching TRBD1 (6 bases). Germline V gene lookup returns CDR1 SGHVS and CDR2 FQNEAQ. V was trimmed by 4 bases and J by 2 bases, leaving 17 bases between them. The CDR3 runs to 16 residues. The CDR3 DNA reads TGTGCCAGCAGCTCCGAGGGGGGGCGCAAGAACTATGGCTACACCTTC. Protein: CASSSEGGRKNYGYTF.

This clonotype occurred many times. The DNA of the CDR3 is TGTGCCAGCAGTTTATCATCAGGGGAAGGCCATGGCTACACCTTC. Its translation: CASSLSSGEGHGYTF. The chain carries TRBV28 and TRBJ1-2; tentatively, D is TRBD1 (6 bases). Germline V gives CDR1 MDHEN, CDR2 SYDVKM. This CDR3 comprises 15 residues. Trimming stripped 1 base from V and 6 bases from J, with 15 bases between.

The chain combines TRBV29-1 with TRBJ1-1; no reliable D call. The CDR3 spans 15 residues. Germline CDR1 SQVTM, CDR2 ANQGSEA. The V and J ends lost 7 bases and 0 bases respectively, with 18 bases between them. The CDR3 loop reads CSAKISSTMNTEAFF. The CDR3, as DNA: TGCAGCGCCAAGATCTCAAGTACAATGAACACTGAAGCTTTCTTT.

This chain connects TRBV5-8 to TRBJ2-1; D may be TRBD1 (5 bases). The CDR3 consists of 12 residues. Between the trimmed V and J ends, which lost 4 bases and 11 bases, there was a span of 13 bases. Germline-derived CDR1 and CDR2 are SGHTS and YDEGEE. For the CDR3, the DNA is TGTGCCAGCAGCCACACAGGTGGACAGCAGTTCTTC. Translating gives CASSHTGGQQFF.